The 14 T cell receptor beta chains below come from one sample, sequenced in a study of T cell changes during pregnancy in multiple sclerosis. TCRdb keeps only in-frame clones here, not all; method: immunoSEQ multiplex PCR. The sample yields some 69,000 clones, 90% seen once. The input for sequencing was peripheral blood, taken in the second trimester of pregnancy. The source is a female donor in good health, enrolled as a control in a pregnancy study.

This clone is a singleton in its sample. The chain carries TRBV19 and TRBJ1-5; the match to TRBD1 covers 9 bases. V shed 9 bases and J 7 bases; nucleotides not matched to a gene: 10. CDR1 is LNHDA, CDR2 SQIVND, per germline (reference sequence). CDR3 length equals 14 residues. The CDR3, as DNA: TGTGCCAGCGCCGGGACAGGGCGTCGGCAGCCCCAGCATTTT. It encodes CASAGTGRRQPQHF.

V and J are TRBV7-9 and TRBJ1-2; tentatively, D is TRBD1 (5 bases). The CDR3 loop spans 16 amino acids. The V and J ends lost 1 base and 2 bases respectively, with 14 bases between them. Looked up from germline, CDR1 is SEHNR and CDR2 is FQNEAQ (reference sequence). CDR3 nucleotide sequence: TGTGCCAGCAGCTTAGATTGGCAGGGTATGAACTATGGCTACACCTTC. Amino acid sequence: CASSLDWQGMNYGYTF.

This clone came up once. J is TRBJ2-7 and V is TRBV29-1; TRBD2 agrees at 7 bases. CDR3 length equals 12 residues. With 4 bases clipped from V and 1 base from J, the junction kept 1 base outside the gene matches. Germline V gene sequence: CDR1 SQVTM, CDR2 ANQGSEA. The CDR3 loop reads CSVAGGSYEQYF. Written as DNA, the CDR3 is TGCAGCGTTGCCGGGGGGTCCTACGAGCAGTACTTC.

J is TRBJ1-5 and V is TRBV2; possibly TRBD1 for D (6 bases). The CDR3 spans 15 residues. V was trimmed by 7 bases and J by 1 base, leaving 14 bases between them. Germline lookup yields CDR1 SNHLY and CDR2 FYNNEI. As DNA, the CDR3 is TGTGCCAGCAAGCTACAGGGCGGCAGCAATCAGCCCCAGCATTTT. Translation gives CASKLQGGSNQPQHF.

This clone was seen a handful of times. The rearrangement uses TRBV6-5 and TRBJ2-5, with D possibly being TRBD1 (6 bases). Germline-derived CDR1 and CDR2 are MNHEY and SVGAGI. V lost 5 bases, J lost 0 bases, and 7 bases lay in between. This CDR3 comprises 13 residues. The CDR3 is CASSPGDQETQYF. CDR3 nucleotides: TGTGCCAGCAGTCCAGGGGACCAAGAGACCCAGTACTTC.

J is TRBJ2-7 and V is TRBV7-2; 7 nucleotides match TRBD2. The germline V gene has CDR1 SGHTA and CDR2 FQGNSA. Trimming cost V 5 bases and J 2 bases; bases outside gene matches: 6. The CDR3 covers 14 residues. This CDR3 reads CASSASSGPYEQYF. For the CDR3, the DNA is TGTGCCAGCAGCGCCTCTAGCGGACCCTACGAGCAGTACTTC. Complete variable domain (other parts from reference TRBV7-2 and TRBJ2-7): GAGVSQSPSNKVTEKGKDVELRCDPISGHTALYWYRQSLGQGLEFLIYFQGNSAPDKSGLPSDRFSAERTGGSVSTLTIQRTQQEDSAVYLCASSASSGPYEQYFGPGTRLTVT.

The chain is built from TRBV30 and TRBJ1-5; 9 bases fit TRBD1. With V trimmed by 0 bases and J by 4 bases, 4 bases remained unmatched. The CDR3 loop spans 15 amino acids. Per the germline V gene, CDR1 is GTSNPN and CDR2 is SVGIG (reference sequence). The CDR3 DNA follows: TGTGCCTGGAGTGTAGGGGGACAGGGTAATCAGCCCCAGCATTTT. Protein sequence: CAWSVGGQGNQPQHF.

This chain links TRBV28 with TRBJ2-7, with 8 bases that match TRBD2. This CDR3 is built from 14 residues. V lost 8 bases to trimming and J lost 1 base; unmatched junction nucleotides: 7. Germline V CDR1 and CDR2: MDHEN, SYDVKM. CDR3 loop: CASSNSGTSYEQYF. The DNA of the CDR3 is TGTGCCAGCTCAAATAGCGGGACATCCTACGAGCAGTACTTC.

The chain uses TRBV19 and TRBJ2-7, with 10 bases aligning to TRBD2. The germline CDR1 and CDR2 sequences are LNHDA and SQIVND (reference sequence). With V trimmed by 3 bases and J by 5 bases, 7 bases remained unmatched. This CDR3 is built from 15 residues. CDR3 in amino acids: CASSISSGSSNEQYF. The CDR3 nucleotides read TGTGCCAGTAGTATTTCTAGCGGGAGTAGCAACGAGCAGTACTTC.

The chain joins TRBV28 to TRBJ2-7; D might be TRBD1 (6 bases). The CDR3 runs 14 residues. CDR1 is MDHEN, CDR2 SYDVKM, per germline. V was trimmed by 3 bases and J by 2 bases, leaving 11 bases between them. Written as DNA, the CDR3 is TGTGCCAGCAGTTTCAACTCAGGGGCCTACGAGCAGTACTTC. Its translation: CASSFNSGAYEQYF. The full variable domain, completed using reference TRBV28 and TRBJ2-7, is DVKVTQSSRYLVKRTGEKVFLECVQDMDHENMFWYRQDPGLGLRLIYFSYDVKMKEKGDIPEGYSVSREKKERFSLILESASTNQTSMYLCASSFNSGAYEQYFGPGTRLTVT.

This clone showed up just once. The V call is TRBV2, the J call TRBJ2-5; TRBD1 matches 7 bases. Germline V CDR1 and CDR2: SNHLY, FYNNEI. The CDR3 loop spans 14 amino acids. Trimming at V came to 4 bases and at J to 2 bases, leaving 4 bases not matched to a gene. CDR3 sequence: CASSVGRGQETQYF. The CDR3 nucleotides are TGTGCCAGCAGTGTGGGCAGGGGGCAAGAGACCCAGTACTTC.

The rearrangement uses TRBV15 and TRBJ2-3, with 7 bases that match TRBD2. This CDR3 comprises 17 residues. V shed 5 bases and J 0 bases; nucleotides not matched to a gene: 11. Germline assignment: CDR1 LNHNV and CDR2 YYDKDF (reference sequence). CDR3 DNA sequence: TGTGCCACCAGCCCCCAGGGTCTAGCGGCCAGCACAGATACGCAGTATTTT. As protein: CATSPQGLAASTDTQYF.

CDR3 sequence (DNA): TGTGCCAGCAGTGAACAGGCCAGCCCCACCTATGGCTACACCTTC. This sequence encodes CASSEQASPTYGYTF. V gene TRBV2 combines with J gene TRBJ1-2; D is unclear. Per the germline V gene, CDR1 is SNHLY and CDR2 is FYNNEI. This CDR3 region has 15 residues. The V and J ends lost 2 bases and 4 bases respectively, with 14 bases between them.

Only a few counts were recorded for this clone. The rearrangement joins TRBV19 to TRBJ2-2; D perhaps matches TRBD2 (5 bases). This CDR3 spans 15 amino acids. Germline CDR1 reads LNHDA; CDR2 reads SQIVND (reference sequence). Trimming stripped 2 bases from V and 5 bases from J, with 12 bases between. The CDR3 here is CASSISGMGTGELFF. CDR3 in DNA: TGTGCCAGTAGTATAAGCGGCATGGGGACCGGGGAGCTGTTTTTT. The entire variable domain, with the rest obtained from reference TRBV19 and TRBJ2-2, is as follows: DGGITQSPKYLFRKEGQNVTLSCEQNLNHDAMYWYRQDPGQGLRLIYYSQIVNDFQKGDIAEGYSVSREKKESFPLTVTSAQKNPTAFYLCASSISGMGTGELFFGEGSRLTVL.